Each of the 4 T cell receptor beta chains below was sequenced from the same sample in a study of cytomegalovirus exposure and HLA in healthy donors. With 60 Vbeta and 13 Jbeta primers, the PCR was carried out. TCRdb's table, derived via immunoSEQ multiplex PCR, lists solely in-frame clones and lacks some. This sample yields approximately 110,000 clones, of which 73% are seen a single time; over 7.5% belongs to the top ten. The sample was PBMCs. The receptors shown here come from a man in his forties in good health and CMV-seronegative.

The chain recombines TRBV7-9 with TRBJ2-7, with 11 bases that match TRBD1. Germline loops: CDR1 SEHNR, CDR2 FQNEAQ (reference sequence). This CDR3 has 17 amino acids. V was clipped by 0 bases and J by 5 bases; unmatched bases: 9. The CDR3 protein is CASSLALRDRGNNEQYF. CDR3 bases: TGTGCCAGCAGCTTAGCGCTGAGGGACAGGGGGAACAACGAGCAGTACTTC.

In this sample, this clone turned up a few times. The J gene is TRBJ2-5, the V gene TRBV12-5; D gene uncertain. Germline V gene lookup returns CDR1 LGHNT and CDR2 FRNRAP. This CDR3 comprises 15 residues. V shed 6 bases and J shed 4 bases, with 18 bases lying between them. The CDR3 nucleotides are TGTGCTAGTGGGGGCCGGTCCGGCACAAGAGAGACCCAGTACTTC. The encoded protein is CASGGRSGTRETQYF.

The V call is TRBV10-3, the J call TRBJ1-5; tentative D call: TRBD1 (6 bases). The CDR3 sequence is 19 residues long. Trimming cost V 6 bases and J 0 bases, with 24 bases left between them. From germline, CDR1 is ENHRY and CDR2 SYGVKD. In nucleotides, the CDR3 is TGTGCCATCAGGCGAGAAAGCACCGGGACACAACATAGCAATCAGCCCCAGCATTTT. Its translation: CAIRRESTGTQHSNQPQHF.

This clone occurred once. This chain connects TRBV19 to TRBJ1-3; possible D gene TRBD1, 6 bases. This CDR3 comprises 17 residues. Per the germline V gene, CDR1 is LNHDA and CDR2 is SQIVND (reference sequence). Trimming pared 10 bases from V and 0 bases from J, leaving 22 bases between. CDR3 loop: CATTTLKGVFSGNTIYF. The CDR3 nucleotides are TGTGCCACCACGACACTTAAGGGGGTTTTCTCTGGAAACACCATATATTTT.